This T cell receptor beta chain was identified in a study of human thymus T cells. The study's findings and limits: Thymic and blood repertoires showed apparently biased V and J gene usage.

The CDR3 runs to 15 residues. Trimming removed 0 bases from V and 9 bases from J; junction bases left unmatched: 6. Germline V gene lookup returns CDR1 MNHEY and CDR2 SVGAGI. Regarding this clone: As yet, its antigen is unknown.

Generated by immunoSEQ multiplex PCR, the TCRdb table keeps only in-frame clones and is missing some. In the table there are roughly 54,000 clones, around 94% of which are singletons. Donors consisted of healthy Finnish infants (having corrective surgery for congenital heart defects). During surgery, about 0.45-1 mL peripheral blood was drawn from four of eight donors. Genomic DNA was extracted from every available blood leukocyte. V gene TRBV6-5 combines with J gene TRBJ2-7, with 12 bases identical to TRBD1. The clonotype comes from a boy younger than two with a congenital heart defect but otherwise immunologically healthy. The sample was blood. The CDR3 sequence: CASSYSGTGGIVQYF. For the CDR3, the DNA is TGTGCCAGCAGTTACTCCGGGACAGGGGGCATAGTGCAGTACTTC.